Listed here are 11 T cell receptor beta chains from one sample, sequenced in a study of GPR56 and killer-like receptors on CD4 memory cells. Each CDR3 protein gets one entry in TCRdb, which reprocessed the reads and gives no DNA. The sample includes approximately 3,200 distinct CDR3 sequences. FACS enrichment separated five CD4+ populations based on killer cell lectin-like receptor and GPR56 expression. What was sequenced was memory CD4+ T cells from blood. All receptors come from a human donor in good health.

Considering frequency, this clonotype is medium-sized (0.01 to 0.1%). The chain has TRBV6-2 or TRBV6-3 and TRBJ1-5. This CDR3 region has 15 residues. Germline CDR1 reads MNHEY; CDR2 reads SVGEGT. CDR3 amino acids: CASSREIISNQPQHF.

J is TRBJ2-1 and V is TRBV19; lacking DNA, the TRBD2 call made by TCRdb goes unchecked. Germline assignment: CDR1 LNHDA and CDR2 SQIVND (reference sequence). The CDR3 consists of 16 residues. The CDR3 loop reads CASSISGGASYNEQFF. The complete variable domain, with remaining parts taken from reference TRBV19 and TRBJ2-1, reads DGGITQSPKYLFRKEGQNVTLSCEQNLNHDAMYWYRQDPGQGLRLIYYSQIVNDFQKGDIAEGYSVSREKKESFPLTVTSAQKNPTAFYLCASSISGGASYNEQFFGPGTRLTVL.

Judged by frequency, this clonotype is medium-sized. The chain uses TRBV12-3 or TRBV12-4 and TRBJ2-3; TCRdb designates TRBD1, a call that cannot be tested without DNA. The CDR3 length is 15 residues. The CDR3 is CASSLRGGGTDTQYF.

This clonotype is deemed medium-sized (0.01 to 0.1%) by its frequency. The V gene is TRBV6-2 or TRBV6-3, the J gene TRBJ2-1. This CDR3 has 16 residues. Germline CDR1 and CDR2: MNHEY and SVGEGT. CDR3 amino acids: CASSYGRSSTYNEQFF.

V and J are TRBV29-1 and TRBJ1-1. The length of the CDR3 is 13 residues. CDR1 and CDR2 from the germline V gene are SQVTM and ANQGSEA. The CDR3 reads CSVESRANTEAFF.

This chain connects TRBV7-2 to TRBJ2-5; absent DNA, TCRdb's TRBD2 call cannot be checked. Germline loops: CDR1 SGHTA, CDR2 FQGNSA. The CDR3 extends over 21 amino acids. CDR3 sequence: CASSIYLCSVGTSGGKETQYF.

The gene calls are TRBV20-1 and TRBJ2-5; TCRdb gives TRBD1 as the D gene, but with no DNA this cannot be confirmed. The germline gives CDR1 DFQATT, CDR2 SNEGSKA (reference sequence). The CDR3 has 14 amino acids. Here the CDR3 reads CSALPGAGDETQYF.

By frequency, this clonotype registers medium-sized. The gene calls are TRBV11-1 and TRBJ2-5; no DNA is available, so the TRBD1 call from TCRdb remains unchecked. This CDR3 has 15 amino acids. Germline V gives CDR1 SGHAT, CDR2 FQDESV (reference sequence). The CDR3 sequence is CASSPTWTVQETQYF.

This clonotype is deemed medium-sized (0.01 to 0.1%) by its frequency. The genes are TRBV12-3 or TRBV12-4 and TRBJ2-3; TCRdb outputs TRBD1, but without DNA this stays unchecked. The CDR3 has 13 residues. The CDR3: CASSLPTPDTQYF.

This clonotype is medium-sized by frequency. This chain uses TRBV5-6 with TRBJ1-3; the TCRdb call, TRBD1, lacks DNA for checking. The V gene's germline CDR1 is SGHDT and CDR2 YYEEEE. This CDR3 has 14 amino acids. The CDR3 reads CASSLGGAGNTIYF.

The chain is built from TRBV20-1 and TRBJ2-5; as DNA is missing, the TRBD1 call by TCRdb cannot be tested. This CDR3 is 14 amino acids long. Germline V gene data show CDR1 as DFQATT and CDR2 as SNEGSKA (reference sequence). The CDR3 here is CSANAGTAGETQYF.